Below are 10 T cell receptor beta chains sequenced from a single sample in a study of T-cell reconstitution after alpha-beta-depleted transplantation in children. For TCRbeta, the library was prepared with unique molecular identifiers. TCRdb reprocessed the PCR reads via MiXCR and lists one record per CDR3 protein. The data show about 610,000 distinct CDR3 sequences, with roughly a tenth seen just once and less than 5% held by the top ten. The sequencing used PBMCs from the stem cell graft donor, collected from the stem cell graft. These receptors were taken from a human donor who donated a stem cell graft to a child with acute myeloid leukemia.

This clonotype was found many times. The J gene is TRBJ2-1, the V gene TRBV28, with a weak D call TRBD2 (8 bases). Germline lookup yields CDR1 MDHEN and CDR2 SYDVKM. The germline V and J ends were trimmed by 4 bases and 4 bases, with 26 bases remaining between them. This CDR3 region has 19 residues. CDR3 in DNA: TGTGCCAGCAGTTCCCCGGGAGGGGGCGCATCGGAAGGGTACAATGAGCAGTTCTTC. Amino acids: CASSSPGGGASEGYNEQFF.

This sequence joins TRBV24-1 and TRBJ1-5; D may be TRBD1 (6 bases). Trimming removed 5 bases at V and 1 base at J, with 11 bases between. This CDR3 region has 15 residues. The germline V gene encodes CDR1 KGHDR and CDR2 SFDVKD. The CDR3 DNA is TGTGCCACCAGTGGCGGCAGGGGAAGCAATCAGCCCCAGCATTTT. Amino acid sequence: CATSGGRGSNQPQHF.

This sequence joins TRBV9 and TRBJ2-2; 7 nucleotides line up with TRBD2. With V trimmed by 0 bases and J by 8 bases, 4 bases remained unmatched. The CDR3 totals 14 residues. The germline CDR1 and CDR2 sequences are SGDLS and YYNGEE. The CDR3 here is CASSVGSGRGELFF. For the CDR3, the DNA is TGTGCCAGCAGCGTAGGGTCCGGGAGGGGGGAGCTGTTTTTT.

The chain recombines TRBV11-2 with TRBJ2-1; TRBD2 matches at 12 bases. J was trimmed by 11 bases and V by 6 bases; bases with no gene match: 8. The CDR3 runs to 14 residues. The germline V gene encodes CDR1 SGHAT and CDR2 FQNNGV. The CDR3 nucleotides are TGTGCCAGCAGACTAGCGGGAGGACAGACCCAGCAGTTCTTC. Translated: CASRLAGGQTQQFF.

The chain carries TRBV25-1 and TRBJ2-2, with 7 positions matching TRBD1. The CDR3 is made up of 13 amino acids. Germline values: CDR1 MGHDK, CDR2 SYGVNS. V lost 9 bases, J lost 3 bases, and 4 bases stayed unmatched. The CDR3 bases are TGTGCCAGTAGGGACAGCCACACCGGGGAGCTGTTTTTT. This translates into CASRDSHTGELFF.

This clonotype was seen repeatedly, ten times or more. V usage is TRBV2 and J usage is TRBJ1-1; D remains unclear. CDR3 length: 11 residues. V shed 3 bases and J shed 11 bases, with 10 bases lying between them. From germline, CDR1 is SNHLY and CDR2 FYNNEI. CDR3 bases: TGTGCCAGCAGTGAGGAACGACGGGCTTTCTTT. As protein: CASSEERRAFF.

This clonotype was found a few times. The chain couples TRBV3-1 to TRBJ2-3; 8 nucleotides match TRBD1. With 4 bases clipped from V and 6 bases from J, the junction kept 6 bases outside the gene matches. The CDR3 runs 14 residues. Germline CDR1 and CDR2: LGHDT and YNNKEL (reference sequence). For the CDR3, the DNA is TGTGCCAGCAGCCTTCGGACAGGGTTGGATACGCAGTATTTT. It codes for CASSLRTGLDTQYF.

This clonotype was recorded at least ten times. This chain joins TRBV29-1 and TRBJ1-1; D unresolved. The CDR3 length is 14 residues. Trimming pared 6 bases from V and 4 bases from J, leaving 18 bases between. CDR1 is SQVTM, CDR2 ANQGSEA, per germline. DNA for the CDR3: TGCAGCGTGAGCTCGAGGGCAGCTGTCACTGAAGCTTTCTTT. Translated, it gives CSVSSRAAVTEAFF. The full variable domain, completed using reference TRBV29-1 and TRBJ1-1, is SAVISQKPSRDICQRGTSLTIQCQVDSQVTMMFWYRQQPGQSLTLIATANQGSEATYESGFVIDKFPISRPNLTFSTLTVSNMSPEDSSIYLCSVSSRAAVTEAFFGQGTRLTVV.

This chain connects TRBV27 to TRBJ1-3; 8 bases are shared with TRBD1. Germline CDR1 and CDR2: MNHEY and SMNVEV (reference sequence). The V segment lost 3 bases and the J segment 11 bases; nucleotides outside the gene matches: 6. The CDR3 is made up of 13 amino acids. The CDR3: CASSFKLQGAIYF. The CDR3 nucleotides read TGTGCCAGCAGTTTCAAACTACAGGGGGCCATATATTTT.

DNA for the CDR3: TGTGCCAGCAGCCATCATATAGGGGATCCCACAGATACGCAGTATTTT. This codes for CASSHHIGDPTDTQYF. The rearrangement uses TRBV7-3 and TRBJ2-3; a possible D gene is TRBD1 (5 bases). Deletions cut 5 bases from V and 2 bases from J, with 17 bases between. This CDR3 is built from 16 residues. Germline V lookup: CDR1 SGHTA, CDR2 FQGTGA.